Given below is one T cell receptor (beta chain) in context. Its cognate antigen has yet to be identified. Nothing much larger sits one base from this clone, and base qualities are not available. Taken from cysteine to phenylalanine, the CDR3 has 14 residues. The kept DNA is CDR3 alone, 42 bases in frame from the first base. V sheds 5 bases and J sheds 0 bases, leaving 10 bases between their ends. As encoded in the germline V gene (reference sequence), CDR1 is MNHEY while CDR2 is SMNVEV. The sample comes from a study of blood T cells in healthy people across ages (dated by TCRdb to the mid-2010s). Concerning the study at large: In model experiments, template switching captured about one uniquely barcoded TCR beta cDNA molecule for every two T cells. Donors were grouped into four age groups: young (average about 15 years), middle-aged (39), aged (62) and long-lived (less than 85). To track age-related changes in TCR beta repertoire diversity, the study relied on deep sequencing normalized with unique cDNA molecular identifiers. The study analyzed two additional independent replicas of 1 million unique cDNA reads from the same blood draw for two donors, one aged 18 to 29 and one aged 80 or older.

Library construction relied on 5' RACE. The instrument was an Illumina HiSeq 2500. A second PCR of roughly 7 to 12 cycles was performed with a sample-barcoded 5' primer and a J-beta primer mix. A template-switch 5' adaptor carrying 12 random nucleotides introduced a unique molecular identifier onto each TCR beta cDNA molecule. Each sample yielded at least 2.5 million CDR3-containing paired-end reads. First-strand cDNA was synthesized from all RNA with the Mint cDNA synthesis kit, primed by a TRBC-specific oligonucleotide. Following uracil-DNA glycosylase treatment, a first 18-cycle PCR with universal primers M1SS and BC2_uni_R was performed on all cDNA. In the source study's methods: Each sample was normalized by randomly selecting 1 million high-quality reads, each carrying a distinct molecular identifier. Reads sharing molecular identifiers were discarded rather than binned into consensus sequences. MiTCR, set to a Q25 quality threshold and the strictest error-elimination algorithm, was used for CDR3 identification, clonotype clustering and error correction. A nonparametric unseen species model using Euler transformation provided a lower-bound estimate of total TCR beta diversity. TCRdb reprocessing: public reads trimmed at Q25 with fastp, clones called with MiXCR, in-frame beta chains kept. Here each entry gathers all rows of one CDR3 protein and keeps the most common genes and DNA. TCRdb's processing, not the authors' own work, is the source of the V and J calls. The sample includes some 760,000 distinct CDR3 sequences, with around a quarter observed a single time. Of the sample, more than 8% falls within the top ten clones.

Overall results and qualifications from the work: The CMV infection status of donors was not known, potentially confounding age-related changes in expanded clonotypes. Estimates of total diversity based on one million sequenced T cells were regarded as lower bounds and as underestimates. Compared with the aged group, more naive CD4+ T cells, fewer expanded clones and increased TCR diversity were shown by the long-lived group, suggesting age selection. Bulk unsorted PBMC profiling prevented conclusive comparison of naive and antigen-experienced compartments. Observed TCR beta diversity per million T cells fell roughly linearly with age, and a significant reduction was already apparent by age around 40. There was a strong correlation between observed TCR beta diversity and the percentage of naive T cells measured by flow cytometry.

The donors were about 40 Caucasian individuals from Russia, aged roughly 6 to 100 years, who were systemically healthy. Each donor gave about 11 milliliters of peripheral blood, drawn into EDTA-treated Vacutainer tubes. Ficoll-Paque density-gradient centrifugation was used to isolate PBMCs, with at least 6 million obtained per sample. Total RNA, at least 6 micrograms per sample, was extracted from PBMCs with Trizol reagent. For every donor, flow cytometry on a PBMC aliquot measured the percentage of naive CD45RAhigh/CD27high T cells. The sample was also linked to a second study, of T cells of mothers and their children. Reported in the second study: Nine systemically healthy Caucasian individuals, comprising three mothers and their six children, were included as donors. cDNA synthesis used all of the extracted RNA, with roughly 1.5 ug of RNA in each 15 ul reaction. In the second PCR, sample barcodes and 2-4 random nucleotides were introduced via the M1S primer. Over 10 million TCR beta CDR3 reads came from each mother, compared with 3.3 million or so reads from each child. In both related and unrelated pairs, thymic selection shapes the output of TCR recombination in a similar way, with inherited differences having only a minor effect. Normalized repertoire overlap in related mother-child pairs was always slightly higher than in unrelated mother-child pairs, but the difference was never significant. Persistent microchimeric T cell clones were not detected, at a sensitivity of about 99 clones per million clonotypes. In the study, deep NGS was used to compare the TCR beta repertoires of mothers and children, and features distinguishing related mother-child pairs from unrelated individuals were sought. Mothers averaged roughly 36 +/- 4 years of age and children averaged 11 +/- 4 years. After adapter ligation was performed with NEBNext reagents, the libraries were sequenced on an Illumina HiSeq 2000 with 100+100 nt paired-end reads. To prevent cross-contamination, the mother and child libraries were prepared one month apart and sequenced in separate runs. For each donor, between about 500,000 and 2,200,000 distinct TCR beta clonotypes were identified. Naive TCR beta clonotypes were estimated from low-frequency clonotypes matched to each donor's FACS-determined naive share, without sorting.

Sample: blood. This receptor was obtained from a boy under 18 in good health. The rearranged chain carries TRBV27 and TRBJ2-5, and the D gene may be TRBD2, 6 bases matching. Here the CDR3 is given as CASSKRLDQETQYF. In nucleotides, the sequence is TGTGCCAGCAGTAAACGACTAGACCAAGAGACCCAGTACTTC.